This entry features one T cell receptor (beta chain) sequence. The antigen remains undetermined. The CDR3 sequence is 12 residues long. Trimming stripped 8 bases from V and 4 bases from J, with 12 bases between. Germline CDR1 reads MNHNS; CDR2 reads SASEGT. TCRdb's table, derived via immunoSEQ multiplex PCR, lists solely in-frame clones and lacks some. The sample includes about 59,000 clones, approximately 89% seen only once; the top ten take roughly 21%. This entry comes from a study of T cells in localized non-small cell lung cancer. Notes on the study in general: Across samples, adjacent lung featured a median roughly 60 of the top 100 tumor clones.

The source was peripheral blood, collected before any cancer treatment. The chain is built from TRBV6-1 and TRBJ2-7; D perhaps matches TRBD2 (6 bases). This clonotype originated in a man aged 40-75 years with stage I lung adenocarcinoma. The CDR3 DNA reads TGTGCCAGCCGGGGGAATCGATACGAGCAGTACTTC. Amino acids: CASRGNRYEQYF.